This T cell receptor beta chain came from a study of shared clonotypes between healthy human individuals. Comment on this clone: As yet, its antigen is unknown. The same CDR3 is also encoded by other DNA sequences in this sample.

The donor population consisted of healthy HIV-negative adults with no recent acute infections or vaccinations. Donors were Caucasian adults residing in Nashville, Tennessee, USA. When replicate PCRs were run on unsorted PBMC, they used 250 to 300 ng DNA, 25,000 to 35,000 T cell genomes. Only in-frame clones appear in the TCRdb table, and some are missing; sequencing was by immunoSEQ multiplex PCR. Of some 530,000 clones in the sample, more than 75% are singletons; the top ten hold 12%. Study-wide points: The diversity represented, both genetic and in exposure history, was limited by few donors.

Sample: PBMCs. The receptor's source is a woman in her thirties or forties in good health. Some clones in this sample may be carry-over from other donors' samples.

The CDR3 reads CASSSTGNYGYTF. In DNA form, the CDR3 reads TGCGCCAGCAGTTCGACAGGGAACTATGGCTACACCTTC. The genes are TRBV5-1 and TRBJ1-2, with 7 bases fitting TRBD1. CDR3 length equals 13 residues. The germline V gene encodes CDR1 SGHRS and CDR2 YFSETQ. The V and J ends lost 5 bases and 2 bases, in that order; junction bases with no gene match: 3.